Listed below are T cell receptor beta chains from one sample, sequenced in a study of cytomegalovirus exposure and HLA in healthy donors. Data came from immunoSEQ multiplex PCR; TCRdb stores just in-frame clones and leaves some out. The sample comprises tens of thousands of clones, more than 70% of which are singletons, and around an eighth rests with the top ten. Sequencing input: PBMCs. The source of these receptors is a woman between 35 and 50 years old in good health and CMV-seropositive. Both conserved end residues are part of each CDR3. D genes are given only for firm matches. Some rows mark clone size as missing; the rest say once, few, many or name a class of expanded clone.

j_call v_call d_call clone_size cdr3_aa cdr3_nt
TRBJ2-3 TRBV18 TRBD2 - CASSPGLATSSTDTQYF TGTGCCAGCTCACCGGGACTAGCTACCTCTAGCACAGATACGCAGTATTTT
TRBJ1-1 TRBV6-1 TRBD1 - CASSEWWTGENTEAFF TGTGCCAGCAGTGAATGGTGGACAGGGGAGAACACTGAAGCTTTCTTT
TRBJ1-5 TRBV5-1 - - CARARLNRDPSSEQPQHF TGCGCCAGAGCCAGACTGAACAGGGACCCCAGCTCAGAACAGCCCCAGCATTTT
TRBJ2-5 TRBV15 TRBD2 - CATSATSGEAETQYF TGTGCCACCAGCGCGACTAGCGGGGAGGCAGAGACCCAGTACTTC
TRBJ1-2 TRBV2 - - CASRTGYGYTF TGTGCCAGCAGGACAGGCTATGGCTACACCTTC
TRBJ2-7 TRBV2 - - CASDRPPYEQYF TGTGCCAGCGACAGGCCCCCTTACGAGCAGTACTTC
TRBJ2-3 TRBV10-3 - - CAISESGLVPDTQYF TGTGCCATCAGTGAGTCGGGGCTAGTACCCGATACGCAGTATTTT
TRBJ2-5 TRBV7-9 TRBD2 once CASTPREGRAMGETQYF TGTGCCAGCACCCCCCGGGAGGGGCGGGCGATGGGAGAGACCCAGTACTTC
TRBJ1-2 TRBV5-4 - - CASSHPGQGMNGYTF TGTGCCAGCAGCCACCCCGGGCAGGGGATGAATGGCTACACCTTC
TRBJ2-7 TRBV10-1 TRBD1 - CASSRQGSYEQYF TGCGCCAGCTCACGACAGGGCTCCTACGAGCAGTACTTC
TRBJ2-7 TRBV7-9 - - CASSLGDFGSYEQYF TGTGCCAGCAGCTTAGGGGACTTTGGCTCCTACGAGCAGTACTTC
TRBJ1-5 TRBV7-9 - - CASSLARGDNWDQPQHF TGTGCCAGCAGCTTAGCCAGGGGAGACAATTGGGATCAGCCCCAGCATTTT
TRBJ1-1 TRBV6-1 - - CASSLPGDTEAFF TGTGCCAGCAGCTTACCCGGGGATACTGAAGCTTTCTTT
TRBJ1-3 TRBV19 - - CASRLYSGNTIYF TGTGCCAGTAGACTGTACTCTGGAAACACCATATATTTT
TRBJ1-1 TRBV29-1 - - CSVAWGTTAFF TGCAGCGTTGCATGGGGGACAACAGCTTTCTTT
TRBJ2-3 TRBV19 TRBD1 - CASSPDRVSTDTQYF TGTGCCAGTAGTCCGGACAGGGTTAGCACAGATACGCAGTATTTT
TRBJ2-3 TRBV4-1 TRBD1 - CASSQDYETGGRYTQYF TGCGCCAGCAGCCAAGATTATGAAACAGGGGGCAGGTATACGCAGTATTTT
TRBJ1-1 TRBV9 - - CASSVEGGTYTEAFF TGTGCCAGCAGCGTAGAAGGAGGGACTTACACTGAAGCTTTCTTT
TRBJ1-2 TRBV5-6 - once CASSLGQINYGYTF TGTGCCAGCAGCTTGGGACAGATTAACTATGGCTACACCTTC
TRBJ1-2 TRBV6-6 - few CASRLSGDGYTF TGTGCCAGCAGGTTATCAGGGGATGGCTACACCTTC
TRBJ2-6 TRBV5-1 - - CASSLGGDSGANVLTF TGCGCCAGCAGCTTGGGAGGAGACTCTGGGGCCAACGTCCTGACTTTC
TRBJ2-5 TRBV6-1 TRBD1 - CASNEGGETQYF TGTGCCAGCAACGAAGGGGGCGAGACCCAGTACTTC
TRBJ1-2 TRBV30 TRBD1 - CAWSLGQTGYTF TGTGCCTGGAGCTTGGGACAGACGGGCTACACCTTC
TRBJ1-1 TRBV7-3 - - CASSLGTSQKAGAFF TGTGCCAGCAGCCTTGGGACATCTCAAAAGGCAGGAGCTTTCTTT
TRBJ2-7 TRBV4-1 - - CASSQEIQGWREQYF TGCGCCAGCAGCCAAGAGATCCAGGGGTGGCGCGAGCAGTACTTC
TRBJ2-7 TRBV5-1 - - CASRSDIPYEQYF TGCGCCAGCCGATCGGACATTCCCTACGAGCAGTACTTC
TRBJ2-7 TRBV10-3 - - CAINPGAEYEQYF TGTGCCATCAATCCGGGAGCAGAGTACGAGCAGTACTTC
TRBJ2-2 TRBV7-3 - few CASSLVGGDTGELFF TGTGCCAGCAGCTTAGTAGGCGGGGACACCGGGGAGCTGTTTTTT
TRBJ2-3 TRBV4-1 TRBD2 few CASSPTSYPDTQYF TGCGCCAGCAGCCCGACTAGCTACCCAGATACGCAGTATTTT
TRBJ2-5 TRBV7-2 - - CASSLGGPGETQYF TGTGCCAGCAGCTTAGGGGGGCCTGGGGAGACCCAGTACTTC
TRBJ1-5 TRBV7-2 - few CASSLAGGWGNQPQHF TGTGCCAGCAGCTTAGCAGGGGGATGGGGCAATCAGCCCCAGCATTTT
TRBJ2-7 TRBV10-1 - - CASSYRQDSDATYEQYF TGCGCCAGCAGTTATCGGCAGGACAGCGACGCAACCTACGAGCAGTACTTC